Here is one T cell receptor (beta chain) with its context. Antigen: not known. Per germline, CDR1 SGDLS and CDR2 YYNGEE. The CDR3 loop spans 15 amino acids. The V end lost 0 bases, the J end lost 2 bases, and 11 bases lay between the germline ends. Through a sample-barcoded 5' primer and a J-beta primer mix, a second PCR was run for 7 to 11 cycles. TCRdb reprocessed the 5' RACE reads with MiXCR, giving one entry per CDR3 protein. This table holds about 640,000 distinct CDR3 sequences, under 70% found once. These data come from a study of blood T cells in healthy people across ages. Study results and caveats: Higher naive T cell percentage went strongly together with higher TCR beta diversity.

The origin of this receptor is a man in his sixties in good health. Sequenced sample: blood. This chain joins TRBV9 and TRBJ2-5; D may be TRBD1 (5 bases). The DNA of the CDR3 is TGTGCCAGCAGCGTAGCCCCTGACAGTCAAGAGACCCAGTACTTC. This gives the protein CASSVAPDSQETQYF.